The 22 T cell receptor beta chains listed next were all sequenced from one sample in a study of T-cell reconstitution after alpha-beta-depleted transplantation in children. For TCRbeta, the library was prepared with unique molecular identifiers. TCRdb used MiXCR to reprocess the PCR reads, holding one entry per CDR3 protein. Counted here are a few hundred thousand distinct CDR3 sequences, roughly a quarter occurring once; the ten biggest clones make up 4% to 5.5%. Sequenced here: PBMCs, mostly from graft donor cells, sampled 360 days after TCRalphabeta/CD19-depleted stem cell transplant. The source of these receptors is a female patient aged 2 to 10 who had a stem cell transplant for congenital amegakaryocytic thrombocytopenia, so the T cells may come from the graft donor.

The chain is built from TRBV20-1 and TRBJ2-5, with 11 bases lining up with TRBD2. The J segment lost 5 bases and the V segment lost 6 bases, leaving 5 bases of the junction unmatched. Germline CDR1 is DFQATT and CDR2 is SNEGSKA (reference sequence). There are 13 residues in the CDR3. As DNA, the CDR3 is TGCAGTGCCCCGGGACTAGCGGTGGAGACCCAGTACTTC. This encodes CSAPGLAVETQYF.

This clonotype was counted only a few times. The rearrangement joins TRBV4-1 to TRBJ1-2; no reliable D call. V was trimmed by 2 bases and J by 5 bases, leaving 12 bases between them. The CDR3 consists of 14 residues. The germline V gene has CDR1 MGHRA and CDR2 YSYEKL. CDR3 nucleotides: TGCGCCAGCAGCCAAACGCCCCGAGGGTATGGCTACACCTTC. Translation: CASSQTPRGYGYTF.

This clonotype was counted ten times or more. V usage is TRBV4-1 and J usage is TRBJ1-1; 8 nucleotides agree with TRBD1. Germline CDR1 reads MGHRA; CDR2 reads YSYEKL. CDR3 length: 15 residues. The trim removed 5 bases at V and 0 bases at J, leaving 5 bases unmatched. DNA for the CDR3: TGCGCCAGCAGCTATTCAGGGGGCTTGAACACTGAAGCTTTCTTT. Translating it yields CASSYSGGLNTEAFF.

This clonotype was counted only a few times. V is TRBV11-2 and J is TRBJ1-1, with D unresolved. CDR3 size: 16 residues. V lost 5 bases, J lost 2 bases, and 18 bases lay in between. Germline CDR1 is SGHAT and CDR2 is FQNNGV. The CDR3 region has the DNA TGTGCCAGCAGCGCGAGACCGGCTGGGGTAAACACTGAAGCTTTCTTT. It yields the protein CASSARPAGVNTEAFF.

The CDR3 is CASSLEGNYEQYF. In DNA, the CDR3 is TGTGCCAGCAGCTTAGAGGGGAACTACGAGCAGTACTTC. V and J are TRBV11-2 and TRBJ2-7, with unresolved D. CDR1 and CDR2 (germline): SGHAT, FQNNGV. With 0 bases removed from V and 3 bases from J, the gap between germline ends came to 6 bases. The CDR3 runs to 13 residues.

The chain links TRBV14 to TRBJ2-7; TRBD2 aligns across 7 bases. The CDR3 runs 15 residues. J was trimmed by 6 bases and V by 4 bases; bases with no gene match: 12. Looked up from germline, CDR1 is SGHDN and CDR2 is FVKESK. Here the CDR3 DNA reads TGTGCCAGCAGCCTCCTAGGCGGGAGTCTGAGCGAGCAGTACTTC. Encoded protein: CASSLLGGSLSEQYF.

The chain employs TRBV18 and TRBJ2-3, with D unclear. V gave up 3 bases and J gave up 2 bases, with 9 bases separating them. The CDR3 sequence is 14 residues long. Germline CDR1 reads KGHSH; CDR2 reads LQKENI. Written as DNA, the CDR3 is TGTGCCAGCTCACCGGGTTACGTCACAGATACGCAGTATTTT. Translated: CASSPGYVTDTQYF.

The chain has TRBV20-1 and TRBJ2-1; 7 bases align to TRBD1. Germline values: CDR1 DFQATT, CDR2 SNEGSKA (reference sequence). V gave up 2 bases and J gave up 6 bases; unmatched junction bases: 7. CDR3 length: 14 amino acids. The CDR3 DNA follows: TGCAGTGCTAGAAGGGGGCAGGGGGTCAATGAGCAGTTCTTC. The encoded protein is CSARRGQGVNEQFF.

The CDR3 protein is CASSFPRTGHQPQHF. DNA of the CDR3: TGTGCCAGCAGTTTCCCCCGGACAGGGCATCAGCCCCAGCATTTT. The chain combines TRBV28 with TRBJ1-5; 8 bases fit TRBD1. The CDR3 length is 15 residues. CDR1 and CDR2 (germline): MDHEN, SYDVKM. V shed 3 bases, J shed 5 bases, and the junction held 6 bases outside the gene matches.

The rearrangement uses TRBV7-3 and TRBJ1-1; 10 bases map to TRBD1. CDR3 length: 15 amino acids. V dropped 5 bases and J dropped 4; count of bases not matched to a gene: 7. Germline CDR1 SGHTA, CDR2 FQGTGA. The CDR3 sequence is CASSTRQGAPTEAFF. CDR3 sequence (DNA): TGTGCCAGCAGCACCCGACAGGGGGCGCCCACTGAAGCTTTCTTT.

The V and J genes are TRBV12-3 or TRBV12-4 and TRBJ2-7, with 8 bases aligning to TRBD2. This CDR3 region has 15 residues. The ends lost 3 bases at V and 5 bases at J; junction bases unmatched: 9. The CDR3 DNA sequence: TGTGCCAGCAGTTTCCGCGGGACTAGTTTCGACGAGCAGTACTTC. This encodes CASSFRGTSFDEQYF.

The V gene is TRBV4-1, the J gene TRBJ2-7; D may be TRBD2 (5 bases). There are 15 residues in the CDR3. V was pared by 4 bases and J by 3 bases, with 16 bases between. Germline V gene data show CDR1 as MGHRA and CDR2 as YSYEKL. CDR3 amino acids: CASSRLATGDYEQYF. The CDR3 nucleotides are TGCGCCAGCAGCCGGCTTGCGACCGGGGACTACGAGCAGTACTTC.

The chain carries TRBV7-9 and TRBJ2-1; a possible D gene is TRBD1 (5 bases). The ends were cut back, 0 bases at V and 9 bases at J, with 9 bases in the middle. CDR1 SEHNR and CDR2 FQNEAQ come from the germline V gene (reference sequence). The CDR3 contains 13 residues. The CDR3 reads CASSLAPGSEQFF. CDR3 sequence (DNA): TGTGCCAGCAGCTTAGCCCCAGGGTCTGAGCAGTTCTTC. Complete variable domain (other parts from reference TRBV7-9 and TRBJ2-1): DTGVSQNPRHKITKRGQNVTFRCDPISEHNRLYWYRQTLGQGPEFLTYFQNEAQLEKSRLLSDRFSAERPKGSFSTLEIQRTEQGDSAMYLCASSLAPGSEQFFGPGTRLTVL.

This clonotype occurred a few times. One end of the junction does not line up with germline, which may come from a read error. V is TRBV10-3 and J is TRBJ2-2; 11 bases are a match to TRBD1. Germline V CDR1 and CDR2: ENHRY, SYGVKD. The CDR3 has 15 amino acids. CDR3 in amino acids: CAISGTGGNSGELFF. The CDR3 DNA reads as TGTGCCATCAGCGGGACAGGGGGGAACTCCGGGGAGCTGTTTTTT.

The chain uses TRBV5-1 and TRBJ1-2; the D gene is possibly TRBD1 (5 bases). The germline V gene encodes CDR1 SGHRS and CDR2 YFSETQ. Trimming took 0 bases from V and 7 from J, leaving 19 bases between them. The CDR3 sequence is 16 residues long. CDR3 sequence reads: CASSLANAGTMGGYTF. CDR3 sequence (DNA): TGCGCCAGCAGCTTGGCCAACGCAGGGACCATGGGTGGCTACACCTTC.

The J gene is TRBJ2-1, the V gene TRBV7-2; TRBD2 agrees at 9 bases. The CDR3 covers 15 residues. V trimming: 2 bases; J trimming: 10 bases; junction bases outside the gene matches: 9. CDR1 and CDR2 from the germline V gene are SGHTA and FQGNSA. CDR3 protein: CASSLLLAGTWEQFF. CDR3 bases: TGTGCCAGCAGCTTATTGCTAGCGGGGACCTGGGAGCAGTTCTTC.

The gene calls are TRBV28 and TRBJ2-7; 8 nucleotides agree with TRBD2. The V gene's germline CDR1 is MDHEN and CDR2 SYDVKM. This CDR3 spans 13 amino acids. V was clipped by 9 bases and J by 5 bases; unmatched bases: 9. The CDR3 reads CASREREYNEQYF. The CDR3 DNA reads as TGTGCCAGTAGAGAGCGGGAGTACAACGAGCAGTACTTC.

This clonotype was seen more than once but under ten times. V and J are TRBV30 and TRBJ2-2; no firm D call. CDR1 is GTSNPN and CDR2 is SVGIG in the germline V gene (reference sequence). Trimming left V 3 bases short and J 1 base short, with 6 bases between. There are 13 residues in the CDR3. CDR3 coding DNA: TGTGCCTGGAGGTCCGGGAACACCGGGGAGCTGTTTTTT. Amino acid sequence: CAWRSGNTGELFF.

This clonotype was counted many times. The genes are TRBV29-1 and TRBJ2-7; D may be TRBD1 (6 bases). The CDR3 loop spans 13 amino acids. V was clipped by 4 bases and J by 8 bases, with 18 bases between them. Germline V gene data show CDR1 as SQVTM and CDR2 as ANQGSEA. CDR3 DNA sequence: TGCAGCGTTGTCCTCCGTAACAGGGATAAGCAGTACTTC. Encoded protein: CSVVLRNRDKQYF.

This clonotype was seen a handful of times. The chain uses TRBV4-3 and TRBJ1-1, with D perhaps TRBD1 (5 bases). The CDR3 is made up of 14 amino acids. Trimming removed 0 bases from V and 1 base from J, with 6 bases in between. Germline CDR1 LGHNA, CDR2 YSLEER. CDR3 in amino acids: CASSQEGENTEAFF. DNA for the CDR3: TGCGCCAGCAGCCAAGAGGGGGAGAACACTGAAGCTTTCTTT.

V is TRBV5-1 and J is TRBJ2-7, with D hard to call. V was cut by 0 bases and J by 2 bases, with 9 bases left in between. Germline CDR1 and CDR2: SGHRS and YFSETQ. This CDR3 is 14 amino acids long. The DNA for the CDR3 is TGCGCCAGCAGCTTGGACATGCGGACCTACGAGCAGTACTTC. This codes for CASSLDMRTYEQYF.

This clonotype was detected only a few times. The chain couples TRBV6-2 or TRBV6-3 to TRBJ2-5; 7 bases are shared with TRBD2. Germline V gene data show CDR1 as MNHEY and CDR2 as SVGEGT. Losses at the gene ends were 7 bases for V and 0 bases for J; bases not matched to a gene: 8. The CDR3 is 15 amino acids. This chain's CDR3 is CASIGSLANQETQYF. As DNA, the CDR3 is TGTGCCAGCATCGGTTCACTAGCGAACCAAGAGACCCAGTACTTC.